The 32 T cell receptor beta chains listed next were all sequenced from one sample in a study of blood T cell repertoires in COVID-19. Repertoires were generated with immunoSEQ multiplex PCR, while TCRdb's copy carries only in-frame clones and drops some. The sample yields approximately 88,000 clones, roughly 90% seen once. The sample was peripheral blood. These receptors were taken from a male donor with acute or convalescent COVID-19.

The V call is TRBV5-6, the J call TRBJ1-5; 12 nucleotides line up with TRBD1. The CDR3 length is 19 residues. Trimming removed 4 bases from V and 2 bases from J; junction bases left unmatched: 13. The germline CDR1 and CDR2 sequences are SGHDT and YYEEEE. The CDR3 DNA follows: TGTGCCAGCAGCCTACAGGGACAGGGGGCCACGGACGGCAATCAGCCCCAGCATTTT. Translated, it gives CASSLQGQGATDGNQPQHF.

The chain employs TRBV3-1 (or the pseudogene TRBV3-2) and TRBJ1-6; D is unresolved. The ends were cut back, 5 bases at V and 6 bases at J, with 11 bases in the middle. This CDR3 is built from 14 residues. From germline, CDR1 is LGHDT and CDR2 YNNKEL (reference sequence). This CDR3 reads CASSAGSFNSPLHF. The CDR3, as DNA: TGTGCCAGCAGCGCGGGCTCTTTTAATTCACCCCTCCACTTT.

The chain combines TRBV5-4 with TRBJ1-3, with TRBD1 identical over 9 bases. The CDR3 is 16 residues long. Germline CDR1 reads SGHNT; CDR2 reads YYREEE (reference sequence). With 4 bases clipped from V and 2 bases from J, the junction kept 7 bases outside the gene matches. CDR3 in amino acids: CASSKTGGLPGNTIYF. CDR3 nucleotides: TGTGCCAGCAGCAAGACAGGGGGTCTTCCTGGAAACACCATATATTTT.

The table lists this clone with a count of one. The chain links TRBV7-2 to TRBJ2-3; TRBD1 aligns across 8 bases. V shed 5 bases and J 5 bases; nucleotides not matched to a gene: 6. Germline CDR1 and CDR2: SGHTA and FQGNSA. The CDR3 contains 14 residues. The CDR3 here is CASSPGQDQDTQYF. The CDR3 DNA reads TGTGCCAGCAGCCCGGGACAGGATCAAGATACGCAGTATTTT.

The CDR3 region has the DNA TGCGCCAGCAGCTTGCAGGGACAGGGCCTCTCTGGGGCCAACGTCCTGACTTTC. Protein: CASSLQGQGLSGANVLTF. This chain uses TRBV5-1 with TRBJ2-6; 9 positions agree with TRBD1. The CDR3 has 18 residues. The V gene's germline CDR1 is SGHRS and CDR2 YFSETQ. J lost 0 bases, V lost 1 base, and 5 bases had no gene match. Full variable domain (missing parts from reference TRBV5-1 and TRBJ2-6): KAGVTQTPRYLIKTRGQQVTLSCSPISGHRSVSWYQQTPGQGLQFLFEYFSETQRNKGNFPGRFSGRQFSNSRSEMNVSTLELGDSALYLCASSLQGQGLSGANVLTFGAGSRLTVL.

This clone was detected once. The chain carries TRBV7-2 and TRBJ1-5; D is perhaps TRBD1 (5 bases). The germline V and J ends were trimmed by 4 bases and 3 bases, with 13 bases remaining between them. Per the germline V gene, CDR1 is SGHTA and CDR2 is FQGNSA. CDR3 length: 15 residues. The CDR3 loop is CASSSATVPNQPQHF. CDR3 coding DNA: TGTGCCAGCAGCTCAGCGACAGTGCCCAATCAGCCCCAGCATTTT.

The genes are TRBV6-1 and TRBJ1-4; a weak D match, TRBD1 (5 bases). This CDR3 contains 16 residues. Germline V gives CDR1 MNHNS, CDR2 SASEGT. The germline V and J ends were trimmed by 1 base and 7 bases, with 16 bases remaining between them. The CDR3 nucleotides read TGTGCCAGCAGTGAAGGAGGAAGAAGGGGAGGTGAAAAACTGTTTTTT. It codes for CASSEGGRRGGEKLFF.

About this clone itself: This same CDR3 is encoded by further DNA sequences in the sample. This rearrangement joins TRBV6-5 to TRBJ1-1, with D possibly matching TRBD1 (5 bases). Trimming left V 6 bases short and J 5 bases short, with 10 bases between. CDR3 length: 12 amino acids. Germline V lookup: CDR1 MNHEY, CDR2 SVGAGI. The CDR3 DNA is TGTGCCAGCAGAACGGGGGGAACTGAAGCTTTCTTT. The encoded protein is CASRTGGTEAFF.

The chain joins TRBV5-1 to TRBJ2-3, with TRBD2 matching over 12 bases. V dropped 0 bases and J dropped 6; count of bases not matched to a gene: 2. CDR3 length: 15 residues. Germline V gene data show CDR1 as SGHRS and CDR2 as YFSETQ. CDR3 sequence reads: CASSLGTSGGDTQYF. In DNA form, the CDR3 reads TGCGCCAGCAGCTTGGGTACTAGCGGGGGGGATACGCAGTATTTT.

The chain has TRBV19 and TRBJ2-1, with D maybe TRBD2 (5 bases). The germline V gene has CDR1 LNHDA and CDR2 SQIVND (reference sequence). CDR3 length equals 13 residues. With 0 bases removed from V and 10 bases from J, the gap between germline ends came to 10 bases. The DNA for the CDR3 is TGTGCCAGTAGTATAGAGGTCGAGGGAGAGCAGTTCTTC. Its translation: CASSIEVEGEQFF. Full variable domain (missing parts from reference TRBV19 and TRBJ2-1): DGGITQSPKYLFRKEGQNVTLSCEQNLNHDAMYWYRQDPGQGLRLIYYSQIVNDFQKGDIAEGYSVSREKKESFPLTVTSAQKNPTAFYLCASSIEVEGEQFFGPGTRLTVL.

V is TRBV7-8 and J is TRBJ2-7; 7 bases are a match to TRBD1. The CDR3 is 14 amino acids. The V and J ends lost 1 base and 11 bases, in that order; junction bases with no gene match: 11. From germline, CDR1 is SGHVS and CDR2 FQNEAQ. CDR3 in DNA: TGTGCCAGCAGCTTAGAGACAGGGTCCCCTCGAAAGTACTTC. Protein: CASSLETGSPRKYF.

This chain joins TRBV7-9 and TRBJ1-2; TRBD1 aligns across 8 bases. The V and J ends lost 5 bases and 2 bases, in that order; junction bases with no gene match: 10. The CDR3 has 16 amino acids. Germline CDR1 is SEHNR and CDR2 is FQNEAQ (reference sequence). The CDR3 nucleotides read TGTGCCAGCAGCCCCCCCGAGGGGACAGGCAACTATGGCTACACCTTC. Translating gives CASSPPEGTGNYGYTF.

The V call is TRBV6-1, the J call TRBJ1-1; possible D gene TRBD1, 5 bases. Germline CDR1 reads MNHNS; CDR2 reads SASEGT. V dropped 1 base and J dropped 0 bases, with 6 bases sitting between them. The CDR3 spans 14 residues. The CDR3 protein is CASSEGGLNTEAFF. CDR3 coding DNA: TGTGCCAGCAGTGAAGGGGGCTTGAACACTGAAGCTTTCTTT.

This chain connects TRBV6-5 to TRBJ1-1; possibly TRBD1 for D (6 bases). In germline, CDR1 is MNHEY, CDR2 SVGAGI. The CDR3 loop spans 13 amino acids. Trimming took off 2 bases at V and 7 bases at J, with 11 bases between the two ends. As DNA, the CDR3 is TGTGCCAGCAGTTACAGAGACAGGCTTGAAGCTTTCTTT. This gives the protein CASSYRDRLEAFF.

The chain is built from TRBV27 and TRBJ2-3; D uncertain. The germline V and J ends were trimmed by 4 bases and 4 bases, with 15 bases remaining between them. This CDR3 region has 15 residues. Germline V gene lookup returns CDR1 MNHEY and CDR2 SMNVEV (reference sequence). The CDR3 here is CASSSLRGHSDTQYF. CDR3 in DNA: TGTGCCAGCAGTTCTCTGCGTGGGCATTCAGATACGCAGTATTTT.

The chain joins TRBV5-1 to TRBJ2-2; the D gene is possibly TRBD2 (7 bases). Trimming left V 4 bases short and J 3 bases short, with 13 bases between. The germline V gene has CDR1 SGHRS and CDR2 YFSETQ. This CDR3 spans 15 amino acids. Written as DNA, the CDR3 is TGCGCCAGCAGCCGGGGGGCCTCTGACACCGGGGAGCTGTTTTTT. This sequence encodes CASSRGASDTGELFF.

V and J are TRBV18 and TRBJ1-2; TRBD1 aligns across 10 bases. V dropped 3 bases and J dropped 7; count of bases not matched to a gene: 5. This CDR3 has 14 residues. Germline V gene data show CDR1 as KGHSH and CDR2 as LQKENI. For the CDR3, the DNA is TGTGCCAGCTCACCTCTGGACAGGGGGGCTGGCTACACCTTC. Protein product: CASSPLDRGAGYTF.

This clone appeared once. The gene calls are TRBV6-1 and TRBJ1-1; 8 bases line up with TRBD1. The CDR3 loop spans 12 amino acids. Germline V gives CDR1 MNHNS, CDR2 SASEGT. V gave up 3 bases and J gave up 12 bases; unmatched junction bases: 6. The CDR3 is CASSERTGCPFF. CDR3 in DNA: TGTGCCAGCAGTGAGCGGACAGGGTGTCCTTTCTTT.

The chain couples TRBV6-5 to TRBJ1-2; the D gene is possibly TRBD1 (5 bases). The V gene's germline CDR1 is MNHEY and CDR2 SVGAGI. V gave up 0 bases and J gave up 0 bases, with 8 bases separating them. The CDR3 runs 15 residues. The CDR3 loop reads CASSYSQATNYGYTF. CDR3 bases: TGTGCCAGCAGTTACTCACAGGCTACTAACTATGGCTACACCTTC.

The J gene is TRBJ2-5, the V gene TRBV5-1; possible D gene TRBD2, 5 bases. The CDR3 has 15 amino acids. Germline loops: CDR1 SGHRS, CDR2 YFSETQ. With 2 bases removed from V and 0 bases from J, the gap between germline ends came to 11 bases. CDR3 amino acids: CASSFGGHHQETQYF. The CDR3 region has the DNA TGCGCCAGCAGCTTCGGCGGGCACCACCAAGAGACCCAGTACTTC. Full variable domain (missing parts from reference TRBV5-1 and TRBJ2-5): KAGVTQTPRYLIKTRGQQVTLSCSPISGHRSVSWYQQTPGQGLQFLFEYFSETQRNKGNFPGRFSGRQFSNSRSEMNVSTLELGDSALYLCASSFGGHHQETQYFGPGTRLLVL.

This clone was seen only once. The genes are TRBV5-1 and TRBJ2-1; 8 nucleotides agree with TRBD1. The CDR3 totals 16 residues. Germline V lookup: CDR1 SGHRS, CDR2 YFSETQ. The junction had 6 bases not matched to a gene; V was cut back by 4 bases and J by 0 bases. CDR3 loop: CASSPWTGFSYNEQFF. The CDR3 nucleotides read TGCGCCAGCAGCCCATGGACAGGGTTCTCCTACAATGAGCAGTTCTTC.

This chain connects TRBV2 to TRBJ1-3, with 9 nucleotides matching TRBD1. The V and J ends lost 2 bases and 0 bases, in that order; junction bases with no gene match: 8. The CDR3 extends over 18 amino acids. Germline CDR1 and CDR2: SNHLY and FYNNEI. The CDR3 protein is CASSERSDRGVSGNTIYF. CDR3 bases: TGTGCCAGCAGTGAAAGGTCGGACAGGGGAGTCTCTGGAAACACCATATATTTT.

V gene TRBV7-9 combines with J gene TRBJ2-5; D unresolved. Trimming shortened V by 5 bases and J by 0 bases, and 7 bases separated the two germline ends. This CDR3 has 13 residues. Germline V gene lookup returns CDR1 SEHNR and CDR2 FQNEAQ (reference sequence). DNA of the CDR3: TGTGCCAGCAGCCATTACAACCAAGAGACCCAGTACTTC. It yields the protein CASSHYNQETQYF.

The genes are TRBV7-2 and TRBJ2-7; weak D call: TRBD1 (5 bases). CDR3 length equals 14 residues. Trimming took 0 bases from V and 1 from J, leaving 7 bases between them. The germline V gene has CDR1 SGHTA and CDR2 FQGNSA. The CDR3: CASSLAAGSYEQYF. The DNA for the CDR3 is TGTGCCAGCAGCTTAGCGGCAGGGTCCTACGAGCAGTACTTC.

The J gene is TRBJ2-4, the V gene TRBV28, with D possibly TRBD1 on 6 matching bases. The V end lost 4 bases, the J end lost 5 bases, and 12 bases lay between the germline ends. This CDR3 is 14 amino acids long. In germline, CDR1 is MDHEN, CDR2 SYDVKM. The CDR3 region has the DNA TGTGCCAGCAGTTCCCCCCCAGGGGAAAACATTCAGTACTTC. It codes for CASSSPPGENIQYF.

V usage is TRBV28 and J usage is TRBJ1-1, with D hard to call. Germline CDR1 reads MDHEN; CDR2 reads SYDVKM. This CDR3 region has 15 residues. The V end lost 3 bases, the J end lost 5 bases, and 16 bases lay between the germline ends. DNA of the CDR3: TGTGCCAGCAGTTTTCGGGCCGGCGGAGGGACTGAAGCTTTCTTT. Its protein product is CASSFRAGGGTEAFF.

The rearrangement joins TRBV12-3 or TRBV12-4 to TRBJ2-3; D unclear. V lost 3 bases and J 5 bases, leaving 6 bases between the germline ends. The CDR3 extends over 12 amino acids. The CDR3 spells CASSFVVDTQYF. DNA of the CDR3: TGTGCCAGCAGTTTTGTCGTAGATACGCAGTATTTT.

The chain combines TRBV7-2 with TRBJ2-3, with TRBD1 as a possible D gene (6 bases). Trimming left V 7 bases short and J 0 bases short, with 11 bases between. Germline V CDR1 and CDR2: SGHTA, FQGNSA. The CDR3 runs 14 residues. The CDR3 loop reads CASTQRGSTDTQYF. The DNA of the CDR3 is TGTGCCAGCACCCAAAGGGGGAGCACAGATACGCAGTATTTT.

This clone was recorded only once. The genes are TRBV19 and TRBJ2-1; TRBD2 is a possible D gene (7 bases). Trimming shortened V by 3 bases and J by 2 bases, and 14 bases separated the two germline ends. This CDR3 has 16 residues. In germline, CDR1 is LNHDA, CDR2 SQIVND (reference sequence). The CDR3 is CASSIQAGATYNEQFF. The CDR3 DNA reads TGTGCCAGTAGTATTCAGGCGGGGGCTACCTACAATGAGCAGTTCTTC.

The chain recombines TRBV7-9 with TRBJ1-4; weak D call: TRBD1 (6 bases). CDR1 is SEHNR, CDR2 FQNEAQ, per germline (reference sequence). The CDR3 loop spans 16 amino acids. V gave up 4 bases and J gave up 0 bases, with 12 bases separating them. CDR3 DNA sequence: TGTGCCAGCAGCTACGGACAGTCGACAACTAATGAAAAACTGTTTTTT. It translates to CASSYGQSTTNEKLFF. The variable domain in full, completed from reference TRBV7-9 and TRBJ1-4, reads DTGVSQNPRHKITKRGQNVTFRCDPISEHNRLYWYRQTLGQGPEFLTYFQNEAQLEKSRLLSDRFSAERPKGSFSTLEIQRTEQGDSAMYLCASSYGQSTTNEKLFFGSGTQLSVL.

This chain connects TRBV11-2 to TRBJ1-6; 8 nucleotides line up with TRBD1. The V gene's germline CDR1 is SGHAT and CDR2 FQNNGV. Trimming cost V 2 bases and J 7 bases; bases outside gene matches: 10. This CDR3 comprises 17 residues. Here the CDR3 reads CASSLTTGQGLNSPLHF. CDR3 DNA sequence: TGTGCCAGCAGCTTAACCACCGGACAGGGATTAAATTCACCCCTCCACTTT.

The chain uses TRBV10-3 and TRBJ1-5; 10 bases align to TRBD1. CDR3 length: 15 amino acids. The V gene's germline CDR1 is ENHRY and CDR2 SYGVKD. After removal of 5 bases from V and 2 bases from J, the junction contained 3 bases not matched to a gene. CDR3 sequence: CAISPTGGGNQPQHF. The DNA of the CDR3 is TGTGCCATCAGTCCGACAGGGGGCGGCAATCAGCCCCAGCATTTT.